This T cell receptor beta chain was identified during a study of blood T cell repertoires in COVID-19 (dated by TCRdb to about 2020). With respect to the entire study: Samples from collaborators originated in the United States, Italy and Spain and spanned both the acute and convalescent phases of COVID-19. Deeply sampled blood TCRbeta repertoires from subjects exposed to, actively infected with, or recovered from COVID-19 were included in the dataset. The material from the prospective study consisted of cDNA or gDNA derived from T cells, B-cell-depleted T cells, or PBMCs. The repertoires were released in a freely available public database intended as a resource for research on the immune response to SARS-CoV-2. Samples came from the ongoing ImmuneRACE study (first 160 participants) plus 1,254 subjects from 6 global collaborators. Where HLA class I and class II types were available, the types were taken from metadata supplied by the sample provider, not from assay-based typing. The sample metadata nearly always contained a de-identified subject ID, COVID-19 status, age in years and sex.

TCRbeta CDR3 regions were amplified from genomic DNA by means of the immunoSEQ Assay, a bias-controlled multiplex PCR. In the original analysis: The number of nucleated cells in each sample was estimated from the amplification of reference gene primers within the assay. To quantify the absolute abundance of each unique TCRbeta CDR3 rearrangement, sequence reads were collapsed and filtered. Productive Simpson clonality was computed per sample as the square root of Simpson's diversity index over productive rearrangements. The table was pulled from immuneACCESS by TCRdb, which kept in-frame rearrangements only. Such tables lose some clones; where checked, under half of the loss comes from unresolved V genes, and the rest has no known cause. The V and J calls and the clone size are those of that table, but D and trimming were determined from the DNA. The table for this sample lists about 220,000 clones; roughly 87% of them were counted only once. The biggest ten clones account for around 2.6% of the sample.

Participants in the prospective study were aged roughly 18 to 100 years, lived in under 30 United States geographic areas, and enrolled through a virtual design. Cohort assignment in the prospective study relied on participant-reported clinical history from a screening survey and a study questionnaire. In the prospective study, whole blood, serum and a nasopharyngeal or oropharyngeal swab were collected from each participant by mobile phlebotomists. Prospective study participants could optionally give additional blood draws and questionnaires over an approximately two-month period. Before DNA extraction, prospective study blood samples were shipped either frozen or at room temperature. The CDR3 starts with the cysteine, ends with the phenylalanine, and has 15 residues. The DNA shown is the 45-base CDR3, in frame from base 1. CDR1 SGHRS and CDR2 YFSETQ are derived from the germline V gene. Cut back by 0 bases and 4 bases, the V and J ends lie 13 bases apart.

With respect to this clone: The antigen it binds to is not known. One base away there is no much larger clone; base qualities are not given.

General study outcomes and caveats: The amount of clinical and demographic metadata varied by source and participant and was provided uncurated.

The receptor comes from a woman in her 30s with acute COVID-19. The chain is assembled from TRBV5-1 and TRBJ1-2; confidence is insufficient to name the D gene. The specimen was PBMCs or T cells enriched from blood (not recorded which). The CDR3 has the sequence CASSLGGDRGYGYTF. The DNA sequence is TGCGCCAGCAGCTTGGGAGGTGATCGGGGCTATGGCTACACCTTC.